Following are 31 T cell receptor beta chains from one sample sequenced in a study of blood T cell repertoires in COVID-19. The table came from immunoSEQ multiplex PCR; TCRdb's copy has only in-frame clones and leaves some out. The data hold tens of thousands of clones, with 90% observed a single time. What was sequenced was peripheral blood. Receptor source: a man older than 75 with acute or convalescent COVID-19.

The CDR3 DNA is TGTGCCAGCAGCCAAGGCTTAGTGTATGGCTACACCTTC. Its translation is CASSQGLVYGYTF. The rearrangement uses TRBV3-1 (or the pseudogene TRBV3-2) and TRBJ1-2; D unresolved. The germline V gene encodes CDR1 LGHDT and CDR2 YNNKEL (reference sequence). The CDR3 contains 13 residues. The V end lost 1 base, the J end lost 5 bases, and 8 bases lay between the germline ends.

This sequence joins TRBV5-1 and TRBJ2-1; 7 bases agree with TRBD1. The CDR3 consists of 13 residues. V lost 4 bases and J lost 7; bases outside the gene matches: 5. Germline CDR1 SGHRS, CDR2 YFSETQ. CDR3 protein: CASSLTGLNEQFF. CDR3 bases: TGCGCCAGCAGCCTGACAGGGTTGAATGAGCAGTTCTTC.

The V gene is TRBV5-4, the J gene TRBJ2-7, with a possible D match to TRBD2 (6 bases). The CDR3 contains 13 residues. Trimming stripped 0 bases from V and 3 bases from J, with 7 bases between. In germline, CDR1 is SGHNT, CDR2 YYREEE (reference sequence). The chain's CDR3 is CASSLGGGYEQYF. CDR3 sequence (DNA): TGTGCCAGCAGCTTGGGGGGAGGCTACGAGCAGTACTTC.

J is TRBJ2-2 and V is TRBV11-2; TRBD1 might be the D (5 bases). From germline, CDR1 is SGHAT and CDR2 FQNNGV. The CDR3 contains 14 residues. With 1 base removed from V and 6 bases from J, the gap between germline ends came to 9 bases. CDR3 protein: CASSLGRVAGELFF. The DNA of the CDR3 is TGTGCCAGCAGCTTAGGCAGGGTGGCCGGGGAGCTGTTTTTT.

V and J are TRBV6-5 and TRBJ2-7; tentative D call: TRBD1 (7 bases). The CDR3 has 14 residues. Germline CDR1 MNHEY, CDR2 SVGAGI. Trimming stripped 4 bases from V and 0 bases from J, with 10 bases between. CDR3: CASSSGDSSYEQYF. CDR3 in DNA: TGTGCCAGCAGTTCGGGGGACAGCTCCTACGAGCAGTACTTC.

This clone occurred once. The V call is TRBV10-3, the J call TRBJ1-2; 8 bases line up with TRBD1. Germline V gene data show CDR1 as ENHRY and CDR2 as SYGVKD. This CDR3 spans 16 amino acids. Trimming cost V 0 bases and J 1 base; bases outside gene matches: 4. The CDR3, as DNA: TGTGCCATCAGTGAGTCATCAGGACAGGGTAACTATGGCTACACCTTC. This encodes CAISESSGQGNYGYTF.

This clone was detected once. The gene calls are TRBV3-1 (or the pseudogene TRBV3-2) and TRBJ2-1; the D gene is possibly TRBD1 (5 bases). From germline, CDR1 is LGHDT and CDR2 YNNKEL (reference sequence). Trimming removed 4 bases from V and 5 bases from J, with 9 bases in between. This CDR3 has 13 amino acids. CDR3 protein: CASSLLGHNEQFF. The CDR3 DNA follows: TGTGCCAGCAGCCTCTTGGGGCACAATGAGCAGTTCTTC.

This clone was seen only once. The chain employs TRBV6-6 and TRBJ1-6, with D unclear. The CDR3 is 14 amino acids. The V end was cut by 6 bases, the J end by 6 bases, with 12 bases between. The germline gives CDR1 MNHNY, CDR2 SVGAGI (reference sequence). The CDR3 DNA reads TGTGCCAGCAGACAACCGGGAATTAATTCACCCCTCCACTTT. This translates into CASRQPGINSPLHF.

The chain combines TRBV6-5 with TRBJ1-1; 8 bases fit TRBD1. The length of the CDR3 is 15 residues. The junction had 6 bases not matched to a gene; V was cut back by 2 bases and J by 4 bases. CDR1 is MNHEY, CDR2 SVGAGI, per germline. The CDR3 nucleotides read TGTGCCAGCAGTTACGCCGGACAGGGTTCCACTGAAGCTTTCTTT. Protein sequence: CASSYAGQGSTEAFF.

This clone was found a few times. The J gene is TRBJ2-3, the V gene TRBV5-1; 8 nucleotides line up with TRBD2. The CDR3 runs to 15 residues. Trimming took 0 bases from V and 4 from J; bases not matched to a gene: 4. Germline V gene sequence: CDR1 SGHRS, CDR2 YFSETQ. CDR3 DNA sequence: TGCGCCAGCAGCTTGGCTAACGGGAGGGCAGATACGCAGTATTTT. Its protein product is CASSLANGRADTQYF.

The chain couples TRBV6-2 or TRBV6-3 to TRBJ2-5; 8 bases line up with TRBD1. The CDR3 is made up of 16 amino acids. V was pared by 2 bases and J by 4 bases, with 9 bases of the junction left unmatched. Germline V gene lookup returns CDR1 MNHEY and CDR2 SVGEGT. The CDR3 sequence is CASSYPTGTGGETQYF. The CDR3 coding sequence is TGTGCCAGCAGTTACCCAACCGGGACAGGAGGAGAGACCCAGTACTTC.

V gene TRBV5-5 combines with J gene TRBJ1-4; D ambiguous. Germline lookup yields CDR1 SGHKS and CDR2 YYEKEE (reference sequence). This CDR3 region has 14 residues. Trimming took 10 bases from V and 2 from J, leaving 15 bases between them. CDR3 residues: CASVARWTNEKLFF. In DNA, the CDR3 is TGTGCCTCAGTGGCCAGGTGGACTAATGAAAAACTGTTTTTT. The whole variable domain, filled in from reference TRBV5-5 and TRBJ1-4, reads DAGVTQSPTHLIKTRGQQVTLRCSPISGHKSVSWYQQVLGQGPQFIFQYYEKEERGRGNFPDRFSARQFPNYSSELNVNALLLGDSALYLCASVARWTNEKLFFGSGTQLSVL.

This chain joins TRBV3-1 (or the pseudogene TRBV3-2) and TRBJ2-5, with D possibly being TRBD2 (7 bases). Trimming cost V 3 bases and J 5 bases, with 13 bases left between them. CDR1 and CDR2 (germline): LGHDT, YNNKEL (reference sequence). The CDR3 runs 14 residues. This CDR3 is CASSHGGAPETQYF. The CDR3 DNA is TGTGCCAGCAGCCATGGGGGGGCTCCGGAGACCCAGTACTTC.

The CDR3 coding sequence is TGTGCCAGTAGTCTTAGGACAGGGAAAGGTCCCGGGGAGCTGTTTTTT. It translates to CASSLRTGKGPGELFF. V is TRBV19 and J is TRBJ2-2; 8 bases map to TRBD1. The CDR3 is 16 residues long. The junction had 11 bases not matched to a gene; V was cut back by 5 bases and J by 6 bases. The germline gives CDR1 LNHDA, CDR2 SQIVND (reference sequence).

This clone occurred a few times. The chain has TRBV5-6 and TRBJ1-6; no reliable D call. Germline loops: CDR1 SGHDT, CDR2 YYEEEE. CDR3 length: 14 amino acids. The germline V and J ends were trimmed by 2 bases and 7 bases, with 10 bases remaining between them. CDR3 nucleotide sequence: TGTGCCAGCAGCTTCACAGCGGGAAATTCACCCCTCCACTTT. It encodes CASSFTAGNSPLHF.

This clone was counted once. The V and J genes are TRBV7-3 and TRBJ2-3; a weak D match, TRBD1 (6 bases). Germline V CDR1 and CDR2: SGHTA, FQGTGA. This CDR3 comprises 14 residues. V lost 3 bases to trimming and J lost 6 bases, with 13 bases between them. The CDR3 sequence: CASSFDRPGDTQYF. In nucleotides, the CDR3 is TGTGCCAGCAGCTTCGACAGGCCGGGGGATACGCAGTATTTT.

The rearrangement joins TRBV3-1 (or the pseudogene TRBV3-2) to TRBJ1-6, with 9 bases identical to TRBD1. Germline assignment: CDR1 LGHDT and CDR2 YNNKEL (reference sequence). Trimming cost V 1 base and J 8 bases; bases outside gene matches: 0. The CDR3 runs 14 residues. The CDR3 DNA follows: TGTGCCAGCAGCCAAGGGACAGGGGATTCACCCCTCCACTTT. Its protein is CASSQGTGDSPLHF.

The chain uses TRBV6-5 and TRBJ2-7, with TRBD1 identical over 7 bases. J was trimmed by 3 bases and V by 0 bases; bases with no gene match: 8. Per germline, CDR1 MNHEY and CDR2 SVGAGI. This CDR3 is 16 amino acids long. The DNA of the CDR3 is TGTGCCAGCAGTTACTCTTGGCGGACAGGAGTCTACGAGCAGTACTTC. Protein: CASSYSWRTGVYEQYF.

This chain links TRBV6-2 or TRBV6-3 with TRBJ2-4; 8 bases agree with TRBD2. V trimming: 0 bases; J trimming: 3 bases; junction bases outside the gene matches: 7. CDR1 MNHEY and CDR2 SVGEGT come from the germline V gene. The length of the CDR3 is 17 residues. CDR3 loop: CASSYSRREVFKNIQYF. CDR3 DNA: TGTGCCAGCAGTTACTCCCGGCGGGAGGTCTTCAAAAACATTCAGTACTTC.

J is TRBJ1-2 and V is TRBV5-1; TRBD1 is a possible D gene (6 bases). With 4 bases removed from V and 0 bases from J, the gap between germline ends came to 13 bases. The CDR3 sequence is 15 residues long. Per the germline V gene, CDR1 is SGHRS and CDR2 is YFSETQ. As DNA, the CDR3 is TGCGCCAGCAGCCCGCAGGGGAGCGCTAACTATGGCTACACCTTC. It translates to CASSPQGSANYGYTF.

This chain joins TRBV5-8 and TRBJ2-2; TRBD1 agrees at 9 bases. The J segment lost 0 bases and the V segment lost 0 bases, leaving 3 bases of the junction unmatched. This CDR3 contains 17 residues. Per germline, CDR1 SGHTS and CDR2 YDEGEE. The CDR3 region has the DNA TGTGCCAGCAGCTTGGAAGGGACAGGGCCGAACACCGGGGAGCTGTTTTTT. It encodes CASSLEGTGPNTGELFF.

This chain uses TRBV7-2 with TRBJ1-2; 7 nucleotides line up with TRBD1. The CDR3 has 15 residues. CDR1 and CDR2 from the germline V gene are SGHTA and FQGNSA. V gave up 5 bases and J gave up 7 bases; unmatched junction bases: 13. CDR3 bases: TGTGCCAGCAGCGCGCGCGGAGGGGGCGCCCCTGGCTACACCTTC. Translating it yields CASSARGGGAPGYTF.

CDR3 protein: CASSSTPRFATNEKLFF. The CDR3 DNA follows: TGTGCCAGCAGTTCTACCCCCAGGTTTGCAACTAATGAAAAACTGTTTTTT. The rearrangement joins TRBV27 to TRBJ1-4; D ambiguous. The CDR3 has 17 residues. V shed 4 bases and J shed 0 bases, with 15 bases lying between them. Germline loops: CDR1 MNHEY, CDR2 SMNVEV (reference sequence). Full variable domain (remainder filled in from reference TRBV27 and TRBJ1-4): EAQVTQNPRYLITVTGKKLTVTCSQNMNHEYMSWYRQDPGLGLRQIYYSMNVEVTDKGDVPEGYKVSRKEKRNFPLILESPSPNQTSLYFCASSSTPRFATNEKLFFGSGTQLSVL.

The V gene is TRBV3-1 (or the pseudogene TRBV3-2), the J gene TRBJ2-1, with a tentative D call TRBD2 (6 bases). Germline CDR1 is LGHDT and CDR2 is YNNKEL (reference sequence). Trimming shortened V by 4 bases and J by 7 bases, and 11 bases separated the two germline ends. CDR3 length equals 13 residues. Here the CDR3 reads CASSPGGVNEQFF. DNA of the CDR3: TGTGCCAGCAGCCCAGGCGGGGTTAATGAGCAGTTCTTC.

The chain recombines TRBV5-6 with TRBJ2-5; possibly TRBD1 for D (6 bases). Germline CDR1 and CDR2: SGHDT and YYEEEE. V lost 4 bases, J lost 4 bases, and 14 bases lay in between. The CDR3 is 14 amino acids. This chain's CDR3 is CASSRVRGRETQYF. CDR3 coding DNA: TGTGCCAGCAGCCGTGTCAGGGGACGAGAGACCCAGTACTTC.

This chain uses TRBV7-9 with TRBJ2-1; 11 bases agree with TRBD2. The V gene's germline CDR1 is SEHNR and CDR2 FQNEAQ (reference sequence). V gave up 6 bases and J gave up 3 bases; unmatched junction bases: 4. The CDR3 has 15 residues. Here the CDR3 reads CASRLAGEVYNEQFF. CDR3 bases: TGTGCCAGCAGACTAGCGGGGGAGGTCTACAATGAGCAGTTCTTC.

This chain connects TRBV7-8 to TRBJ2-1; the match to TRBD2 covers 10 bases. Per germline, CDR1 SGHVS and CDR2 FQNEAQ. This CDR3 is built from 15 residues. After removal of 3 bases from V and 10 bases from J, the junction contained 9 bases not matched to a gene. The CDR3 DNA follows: TGTGCCAGCAGCTTTCGTCTAGCGGGGGAGGGAGAGCAGTTCTTC. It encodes CASSFRLAGEGEQFF.

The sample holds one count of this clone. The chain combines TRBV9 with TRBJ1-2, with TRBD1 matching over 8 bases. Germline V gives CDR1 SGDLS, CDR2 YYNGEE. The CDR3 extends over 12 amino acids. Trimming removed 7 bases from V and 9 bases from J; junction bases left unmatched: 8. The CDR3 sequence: CASWRQGLSYTF. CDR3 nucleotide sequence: TGTGCCAGCTGGAGACAGGGGTTGAGCTACACCTTC.

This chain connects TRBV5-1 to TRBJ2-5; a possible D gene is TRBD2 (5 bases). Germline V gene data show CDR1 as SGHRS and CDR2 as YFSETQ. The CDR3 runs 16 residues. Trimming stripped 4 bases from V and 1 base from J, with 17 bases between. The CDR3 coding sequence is TGCGCCAGCAGCGCCCGGACTCCCGCAGCCCAAGAGACCCAGTACTTC. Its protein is CASSARTPAAQETQYF.

CDR3 region: CASSLTGDNSPLHF. In DNA form, the CDR3 reads TGCGCCAGCAGCTTAACAGGGGATAATTCACCCCTCCACTTT. This chain joins TRBV5-1 and TRBJ1-6; 7 nucleotides line up with TRBD1. The CDR3 contains 14 residues. Germline V lookup: CDR1 SGHRS, CDR2 YFSETQ. The V gene end was trimmed by 2 bases and the J gene end by 5 bases; junction bases not matched to a gene: 1.

CDR3 bases: TGTGCCAGCAGCAAAGGGGGAGTCGCTGAAGCTTTCTTT. Translation: CASSKGGVAEAFF. The chain has TRBV11-3 and TRBJ1-1; possibly TRBD1 for D (6 bases). CDR1 SGHNT and CDR2 YENEEA come from the germline V gene. The CDR3 consists of 13 residues. V lost 5 bases, J lost 6 bases, and 13 bases lay in between.